This T cell receptor beta chain came from a study of Graves' ophthalmopathy and Graves' hyperthyroidism. Study-wide results and limits: Blood samples also showed most expanded thyroid clonotypes exceeding 0.001 frequency.

This clonotype was observed many times. Its antigen is undetermined. The PBMCs had their origin in roughly 9.4 ml of fresh peripheral blood. Amplified material comprised TCR beta CDR3 regions derived from RNA transcripts. Investigators did first-round RT-PCR with HTBI primers, then second-round multiplex PCR. From the multiplex PCR reads, TCRdb called clonotypes with MiXCR, one entry per CDR3 protein. The data show about 390,000 distinct CDR3 sequences, about 16% seen once. Germline V gene sequence: CDR1 MGHRA, CDR2 YSYEKL. The CDR3 covers 15 residues. V lost 5 bases, J lost 4 bases, and 15 bases lay in between.

The chain recombines TRBV4-1 with TRBJ1-5; D uncertain. Sequencing used peripheral blood. This sequence was found in a young woman with stable Graves' hyperthyroidism. CDR3 residues: CASSGRALRNQPQHF. CDR3 nucleotides: TGCGCCAGCAGCGGACGGGCCTTAAGGAATCAGCCCCAGCATTTT.